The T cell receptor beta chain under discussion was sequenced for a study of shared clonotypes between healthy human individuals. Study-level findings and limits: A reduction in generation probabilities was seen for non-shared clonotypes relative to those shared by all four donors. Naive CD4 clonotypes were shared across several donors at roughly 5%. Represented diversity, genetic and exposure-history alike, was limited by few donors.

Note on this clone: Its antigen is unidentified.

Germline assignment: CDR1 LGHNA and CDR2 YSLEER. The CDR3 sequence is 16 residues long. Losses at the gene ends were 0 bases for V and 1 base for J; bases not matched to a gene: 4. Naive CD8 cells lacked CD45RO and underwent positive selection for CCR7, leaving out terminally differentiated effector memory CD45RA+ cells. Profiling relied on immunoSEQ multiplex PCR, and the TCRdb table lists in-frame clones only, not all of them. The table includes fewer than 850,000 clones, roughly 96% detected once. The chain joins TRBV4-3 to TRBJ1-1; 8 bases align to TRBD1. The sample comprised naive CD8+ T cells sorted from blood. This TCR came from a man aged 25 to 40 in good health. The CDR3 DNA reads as TGCGCCAGCAGCCAAGATCGTACAGGGGGGAACACTGAAGCTTTCTTT. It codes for CASSQDRTGGNTEAFF.